These 29 T cell receptor beta chains share one sample of origin, sequenced in a study of CD8+ T cells in alopecia areata. In each case, RNA was isolated and then reverse transcribed into cDNA as the sequencing template. TCRdb's copy holds only in-frame clones and misses some; the assay was immunoSEQ multiplex PCR. This sample has some 88,000 clones, with 44% found just once. Stated treatment: oral pan-JAK inhibitor, 5-10 mg twice daily. This specimen consisted of CD8+ T cells sorted from blood, obtained at week 24, from a patient treated with tofacitinib. These receptors were obtained from a human donor with alopecia areata.

This chain joins TRBV30 and TRBJ2-7, with 12 bases matching TRBD2. V dropped 2 bases and J dropped 3; count of bases not matched to a gene: 2. CDR3 size: 14 residues. Germline lookup yields CDR1 GTSNPN and CDR2 SVGIG (reference sequence). The CDR3 sequence is CAWSPGLAGYEQYF. CDR3 bases: TGTGCCTGGAGTCCGGGACTAGCGGGCTACGAGCAGTACTTC.

The rearrangement uses TRBV6-4 and TRBJ2-1; D is ambiguous. Trimming took 2 bases from V and 2 from J, leaving 10 bases between them. The germline V gene encodes CDR1 MRHNA and CDR2 SNTAGT. The CDR3 contains 15 residues. The CDR3: CASSDTQRPYNEQFF. CDR3 nucleotides: TGTGCCAGCAGTGACACTCAGCGACCCTACAATGAGCAGTTCTTC.

Only a few counts were recorded for this clone. V is TRBV7-2 and J is TRBJ2-5; D unclear. The CDR3 extends over 13 amino acids. Germline lookup yields CDR1 SGHTA and CDR2 FQGNSA. Trimming shortened V by 1 base and J by 5 bases, and 8 bases separated the two germline ends. CDR3 sequence: CASSLVRAETQYF. CDR3 nucleotide sequence: TGTGCCAGCAGCTTAGTAAGGGCGGAGACCCAGTACTTC.

CDR3: CASSSNRDSYGYTF. In nucleotides, the CDR3 is TGTGCCAGCAGCTCGAACCGGGACAGTTATGGCTACACCTTC. The rearrangement uses TRBV7-9 and TRBJ1-2; TRBD1 matches 7 bases. Trimming cost V 4 bases and J 5 bases; bases outside gene matches: 7. The CDR3 runs 14 residues. Germline loops: CDR1 SEHNR, CDR2 FQNEAQ (reference sequence).

J is TRBJ2-7 and V is TRBV7-2; D is perhaps TRBD2 (5 bases). V shed 2 bases and J shed 2 bases, with 7 bases lying between them. Per the germline V gene, CDR1 is SGHTA and CDR2 is FQGNSA. The CDR3 sequence is 13 residues long. The CDR3 nucleotides read TGTGCCAGCAGCTTAACCGGGACCTACGAGCAGTACTTC. This gives the protein CASSLTGTYEQYF.

There are a few counts of this clone. This sequence joins TRBV30 and TRBJ1-2; D not certain. The germline V and J ends were trimmed by 2 bases and 11 bases, with 18 bases remaining between them. This CDR3 region has 13 residues. The germline CDR1 and CDR2 sequences are GTSNPN and SVGIG (reference sequence). This CDR3 is CAWSPRTGSDYTF. CDR3 DNA: TGTGCCTGGAGTCCACGGACCGGGTCAGATTACACCTTC. The whole variable domain, remainder taken from reference TRBV30 and TRBJ1-2, is SQTIHQWPATLVQPVGSPLSLECTVEGTSNPNLYWYRQAAGRGLQLLFYSVGIGQISSEVPQNLSASRPQDRQFILSSKKLLLSDSGFYLCAWSPRTGSDYTFGSGTRLTVV.

Many counts were recorded for this clone. CDR3 in amino acids: CAGRIKREQAYEQYF. CDR3 DNA sequence: TGTGCCGGACGAATTAAGCGGGAGCAAGCCTACGAGCAGTACTTC. The chain joins TRBV7-9 to TRBJ2-7, with 8 bases identical to TRBD2. Per germline, CDR1 SEHNR and CDR2 FQNEAQ (reference sequence). This CDR3 has 15 amino acids. The trim removed 11 bases at V and 2 bases at J, leaving 14 bases unmatched. The full variable domain, completed using reference TRBV7-9 and TRBJ2-7, is DTGVSQNPRHKITKRGQNVTFRCDPISEHNRLYWYRQTLGQGPEFLTYFQNEAQLEKSRLLSDRFSAERPKGSFSTLEIQRTEQGDSAMYLCAGRIKREQAYEQYFGPGTRLTVT.

The table lists this clone with a few counts. The chain combines TRBV7-6 with TRBJ2-5; D not resolved. Per germline, CDR1 SGHVS and CDR2 FNYEAQ. V lost 11 bases to trimming and J lost 5 bases, with 18 bases between them. This CDR3 is 13 amino acids long. The CDR3 coding sequence is TGTGCCGTGAGCCTGCGGTTGAGGGAGACCCAGTACTTC. Protein: CAVSLRLRETQYF.

This chain uses TRBV29-1 with TRBJ2-5; D remains ambiguous. The V gene lost 6 bases and the J gene lost 5 bases, with 1 base spanning the gap. Germline CDR1 SQVTM, CDR2 ANQGSEA. This CDR3 is built from 8 residues. This chain's CDR3 is CSVETQYF. The CDR3 nucleotides are TGCAGCGTGGAGACCCAGTACTTC.

The rearrangement uses TRBV5-1 and TRBJ2-7; a possible D gene is TRBD1 (6 bases). V gave up 3 bases and J gave up 5 bases, with 12 bases separating them. Germline assignment: CDR1 SGHRS and CDR2 YFSETQ. This CDR3 is built from 13 residues. In DNA, the CDR3 is TGCGCCAGCAGCTCAACAGGGTTCCACGAGCAGTACTTC. This translates into CASSSTGFHEQYF.

This clone came up a few times. This sequence joins TRBV29-1 and TRBJ1-2, with D unresolved. The V end was cut by 6 bases, the J end by 7 bases, with 9 bases between. This CDR3 has 10 amino acids. CDR1 and CDR2 from the germline V gene are SQVTM and ANQGSEA. For the CDR3, the DNA is TGCAGCGTATCGGGAACTGGCTACACCTTC. Residues: CSVSGTGYTF.

The chain joins TRBV11-2 to TRBJ2-7; 14 positions match TRBD2. This CDR3 is 16 amino acids long. The V gene's germline CDR1 is SGHAT and CDR2 FQNNGV. V was clipped by 5 bases and J by 4 bases; unmatched bases: 7. In DNA, the CDR3 is TGTGCCAGCAGCCCCTCGGGACTAGCGGGAGAATACGAGCAGTACTTC. This gives the protein CASSPSGLAGEYEQYF.

The rearrangement links TRBV29-1 to TRBJ2-5; no definite D call. Trimming shortened V by 3 bases and J by 5 bases, and 16 bases separated the two germline ends. This CDR3 contains 14 residues. Germline CDR1 is SQVTM and CDR2 is ANQGSEA. Written as DNA, the CDR3 is TGCAGCGTTGAGGGTGGGATCGTCGGGGAGACCCAGTACTTC. Amino acid sequence: CSVEGGIVGETQYF.

In this sample, this clone turned up a few times. The chain couples TRBV11-1 to TRBJ1-2, with unresolved D. The CDR3 is 13 amino acids. The ends were cut back, 2 bases at V and 8 bases at J, with 12 bases in the middle. CDR1 and CDR2 (germline): SGHAT, FQDESV (reference sequence). CDR3 sequence (DNA): TGTGCCAGCAGCTTAAGGTTTTTGGAAGGCTACACCTTC. Its protein is CASSLRFLEGYTF.

The rearrangement uses TRBV27 and TRBJ1-5; TRBD1 might be the D (6 bases). V lost 4 bases and J lost 2, with 12 bases in between. CDR1 is MNHEY, CDR2 SMNVEV, per germline (reference sequence). The CDR3 is 15 amino acids. The CDR3 sequence: CASSSQQGGNQPQHF. CDR3 in DNA: TGTGCCAGCAGTTCCCAACAGGGCGGCAATCAGCCCCAGCATTTT.

V gene TRBV27 combines with J gene TRBJ1-5, with a possible D match to TRBD1 (5 bases). V gave up 9 bases and J gave up 4 bases, with 16 bases separating them. The germline V gene has CDR1 MNHEY and CDR2 SMNVEV (reference sequence). The CDR3 has 14 amino acids. CDR3 residues: CASQPGAANQPQHF. The CDR3 bases are TGTGCCAGTCAACCTGGGGCAGCTAATCAGCCCCAGCATTTT.

The chain combines TRBV11-1 with TRBJ2-5; D gene ambiguous. Trimming cost V 6 bases and J 4 bases, with 9 bases left between them. The germline V gene encodes CDR1 SGHAT and CDR2 FQDESV (reference sequence). The CDR3 extends over 12 amino acids. The CDR3 nucleotides are TGTGCCAGCAGACTAAAACTAGAGACCCAGTACTTC. It translates to CASRLKLETQYF. The variable domain in full, completed from reference TRBV11-1 and TRBJ2-5, reads EAEVAQSPRYKITEKSQAVAFWCDPISGHATLYWYRQILGQGPELLVQFQDESVVDDSQLPKDRFSAERLKGVDSTLKIQPAELGDSAMYLCASRLKLETQYFGPGTRLLVL.

This chain joins TRBV4-1 and TRBJ2-1; the D is unclear. This CDR3 has 13 residues. Trimming removed 1 base from V and 1 base from J, with 2 bases in between. Germline V gives CDR1 MGHRA, CDR2 YSYEKL. CDR3 nucleotides: TGCGCCAGCAGCCAAGTATCCTACAATGAGCAGTTCTTC. Protein sequence: CASSQVSYNEQFF.

The rearrangement uses TRBV5-1 and TRBJ2-3, with TRBD1 identical over 7 bases. There are 15 residues in the CDR3. V shed 0 bases, J shed 4 bases, and the junction held 5 bases outside the gene matches. Germline-derived CDR1 and CDR2 are SGHRS and YFSETQ. In nucleotides, the CDR3 is TGCGCCAGCAGCTTGGGACAGGGTTTTCCAGATACGCAGTATTTT. Protein product: CASSLGQGFPDTQYF.

The chain recombines TRBV6-5 with TRBJ2-7, with a weak D call TRBD2 (5 bases). This CDR3 contains 14 residues. CDR1 is MNHEY, CDR2 SVGAGI, per germline. The V end was cut by 2 bases, the J end by 2 bases, with 10 bases between. The CDR3 nucleotides read TGTGCCAGCAGTTACGAGGGAGCTCCCTACGAGCAGTACTTC. As protein: CASSYEGAPYEQYF.

Turning to this clone: An end of the junction does not agree with germline; a read error may underlie this. CDR3 nucleotides: TGTGCCAGCACCCTATACCCCGACAAACACTTC. As protein: CASTLYPDKHF. The chain has TRBV7-6 and TRBJ2-5, with unresolved D. The CDR3 consists of 11 residues. Germline lookup yields CDR1 SGHVS and CDR2 FNYEAQ.

The CDR3 DNA is TGTGCCAGCAGCCAAGACCAGAGCTCCTACAATGAGCAGTTCTTC. It specifies CASSQDQSSYNEQFF. This chain uses TRBV5-8 with TRBJ2-1, with D unclear. Per the germline V gene, CDR1 is SGHTS and CDR2 is YDEGEE. This CDR3 is 15 amino acids long. V was pared by 4 bases and J by 0 bases, with 11 bases between.

This clone was observed a few times. The V call is TRBV27, the J call TRBJ2-5; a weak D match, TRBD2 (6 bases). V lost 0 bases and J lost 4, with 9 bases in between. Germline values: CDR1 MNHEY, CDR2 SMNVEV (reference sequence). There are 14 residues in the CDR3. CDR3 region: CASSLSGSAETQYF. The CDR3 bases are TGTGCCAGCAGTTTATCCGGGAGTGCAGAGACCCAGTACTTC.

In its sample, this clone was seen a few times. This sequence joins TRBV6-6 and TRBJ2-7, with D maybe TRBD2 (5 bases). The CDR3 runs 13 residues. Trimming shortened V by 2 bases and J by 5 bases, and 10 bases separated the two germline ends. CDR1 is MNHNY and CDR2 is SVGAGI in the germline V gene (reference sequence). The chain's CDR3 is CASSYPVGDEQYF. The CDR3 DNA reads as TGTGCCAGCAGTTACCCCGTCGGGGACGAGCAGTACTTC.

A word on this clone: Within the sample, other DNA sequences also encode this same CDR3. The rearrangement links TRBV5-4 to TRBJ1-1; D not resolved. The CDR3 has 12 amino acids. Germline values: CDR1 SGHNT, CDR2 YYREEE (reference sequence). V lost 0 bases and J lost 7, with 7 bases in between. DNA for the CDR3: TGTGCCAGCAGCTTGGGGGGATTTGAAGCTTTCTTT. Translation: CASSLGGFEAFF.

This clone was counted a few times. The chain joins TRBV28 to TRBJ2-1; D gene uncertain. Between the trimmed V and J ends, which lost 5 bases and 3 bases, there was a span of 5 bases. The CDR3 consists of 12 residues. Germline CDR1 reads MDHEN; CDR2 reads SYDVKM. This chain's CDR3 is CASSLNYNEQFF. CDR3 DNA sequence: TGTGCCAGCAGTCTGAACTACAATGAGCAGTTCTTC.

CDR3 loop: CSARVTEAFF. The CDR3 nucleotides are TGCAGCGCCCGGGTTACTGAAGCTTTCTTT. The chain has TRBV29-1 and TRBJ1-1; D not certain. V shed 7 bases and J shed 5 bases, with 8 bases lying between them. Germline V gives CDR1 SQVTM, CDR2 ANQGSEA. There are 10 residues in the CDR3.

This clone was seen more than once but under ten times. The rearrangement joins TRBV29-1 to TRBJ2-5; no reliable D call. Trimming took 4 bases from V and 5 from J, leaving 14 bases between them. From germline, CDR1 is SQVTM and CDR2 ANQGSEA. The CDR3 consists of 13 residues. CDR3 nucleotides: TGCAGCGTTGTAGGAGACGGACGGGAGACCCAGTACTTC. The encoded protein is CSVVGDGRETQYF.

This clone was recorded a few times. The chain carries TRBV6-1 and TRBJ1-2; D uncertain. Trimming removed 11 bases at V and 8 bases at J, with 15 bases between. Germline values: CDR1 MNHNS, CDR2 SASEGT. The CDR3 is made up of 11 amino acids. This chain's CDR3 is CAREGTDGYTF. The CDR3, as DNA: TGTGCCCGGGAGGGCACGGACGGCTACACCTTC.